The 14 T cell receptor beta chains below were found in one sample sequenced in a study of T-cell memory formation after mild COVID-19. One entry per CDR3 protein, called by TCRdb with MiXCR from the 5' RACE reads. Of about 150,000 distinct CDR3 sequences listed, roughly 15% are singletons. Sequenced: PBMCs or a T cell subset sorted from them (not recorded which). These TCRs come from an adult woman who had mild COVID-19 (a few samples of this study predate the infection). Cell type and time point are not known.

The chain is built from TRBV27 and TRBJ2-4; D is possibly TRBD1 (6 bases). CDR1 is MNHEY and CDR2 is SMNVEV in the germline V gene (reference sequence). This CDR3 contains 17 residues. Trimming shortened V by 6 bases and J by 1 base, and 19 bases separated the two germline ends. The CDR3 spells CASRPLLLGHAKNIQYF. The CDR3 nucleotides are TGTGCCAGCAGACCACTTTTGTTGGGACATGCCAAAAACATTCAGTACTTC.

The rearrangement joins TRBV3-1 to TRBJ2-1; D perhaps matches TRBD1 (6 bases). The CDR3 has 14 residues. The V end lost 0 bases, the J end lost 10 bases, and 13 bases lay between the germline ends. Germline assignment: CDR1 LGHDT and CDR2 YNNKEL (reference sequence). CDR3 protein: CASSQDPGGGEQFF. The DNA of the CDR3 is TGTGCCAGCAGCCAAGATCCTGGGGGCGGCGAGCAGTTCTTC.

The V gene is TRBV4-1, the J gene TRBJ2-1; D unresolved. The V gene's germline CDR1 is MGHRA and CDR2 YSYEKL. Trimming stripped 0 bases from V and 10 bases from J, with 10 bases between. The CDR3 has 13 residues. CDR3: CASSQDPRMEQFF. CDR3 DNA sequence: TGCGCCAGCAGCCAAGATCCCCGAATGGAGCAGTTCTTC.

This clonotype was observed a handful of times. V is TRBV7-2 and J is TRBJ2-1; TRBD2 matches at 10 bases. This CDR3 spans 16 amino acids. The germline V gene has CDR1 SGHTA and CDR2 FQGNSA. Germline trimming cut 4 bases from V and 1 base from J; bases unmatched to any gene: 4. The CDR3 here is CASSWSGRGSYNEQFF. The DNA for the CDR3 is TGTGCCAGCAGCTGGAGCGGGAGGGGATCCTACAATGAGCAGTTCTTC.

This chain links TRBV28 with TRBJ1-6, with D perhaps TRBD1 (6 bases). The V end was cut by 5 bases, the J end by 6 bases, with 8 bases between. The CDR3 loop spans 13 amino acids. Per germline, CDR1 MDHEN and CDR2 SYDVKM. CDR3 DNA sequence: TGTGCCAGCAGTCCAGGGGTTAATTCACCCCTCCACTTT. The encoded protein is CASSPGVNSPLHF.

The V gene is TRBV15, the J gene TRBJ2-3, with 11 bases aligning to TRBD1. The V segment lost 3 bases and the J segment 4 bases; nucleotides outside the gene matches: 3. The V gene's germline CDR1 is LNHNV and CDR2 YYDKDF (reference sequence). The CDR3 extends over 15 amino acids. CDR3 loop: CATSSRTGGPDTQYF. The CDR3 DNA reads TGTGCCACCAGCAGTCGGACAGGGGGCCCAGATACGCAGTATTTT.

This clonotype occurred a few times. The rearrangement joins TRBV12-3 or TRBV12-4 to TRBJ1-2; D is ambiguous. The CDR3 has 13 residues. Between the trimmed V and J ends, which lost 3 bases and 4 bases, there was a span of 9 bases. CDR3 DNA: TGTGCCAGCAGTTTGGGGAAGACCTATGGCTACACCTTC. Protein: CASSLGKTYGYTF.

This clonotype occurred a few times. The gene calls are TRBV27 and TRBJ2-4; TRBD1 agrees at 10 bases. Germline-derived CDR1 and CDR2 are MNHEY and SMNVEV (reference sequence). The CDR3 covers 16 residues. J was trimmed by 3 bases and V by 5 bases; bases with no gene match: 7. CDR3 DNA sequence: TGTGCCAGCAGTACGAGACAGGGGGCGGGCAAAAACATTCAGTACTTC. Its protein product is CASSTRQGAGKNIQYF.

This clonotype has only a few counts. V is TRBV6-4 and J is TRBJ1-6; D ambiguous. In germline, CDR1 is MRHNA, CDR2 SNTAGT. The V end lost 4 bases, the J end lost 7 bases, and 8 bases lay between the germline ends. The length of the CDR3 is 13 residues. In DNA, the CDR3 is TGTGCCAGCAGTGCTACGGGGAATTCACCCCTCCACTTT. It specifies CASSATGNSPLHF.

This chain uses TRBV12-3 or TRBV12-4 with TRBJ1-2; TRBD1 is a possible D gene (6 bases). V dropped 5 bases and J dropped 4 bases, with 17 bases sitting between them. The CDR3 contains 15 residues. DNA for the CDR3: TGTGCCAGCAGTCCTTCGCAACAGGGAATCTATGGCTACACCTTC. As protein: CASSPSQQGIYGYTF.

The chain links TRBV7-9 to TRBJ2-7, with a weak D call TRBD1 (6 bases). The CDR3 is 16 amino acids. Germline V lookup: CDR1 SEHNR, CDR2 FQNEAQ (reference sequence). The germline V and J ends were trimmed by 7 bases and 6 bases, with 25 bases remaining between them. CDR3 residues: CASTNPRGRRGSEQYF. The CDR3 region has the DNA TGTGCCAGCACCAATCCCAGGGGCCGACGAGGTAGCGAGCAGTACTTC.

The V gene is TRBV4-3, the J gene TRBJ2-2; D is perhaps TRBD1 (6 bases). V was cut by 0 bases and J by 6 bases, with 23 bases left in between. Germline V gene lookup returns CDR1 LGHNA and CDR2 YSLEER. The CDR3 is made up of 19 amino acids. The CDR3 region is CASSQDRRSAGASAGELFF. The CDR3 coding sequence is TGCGCCAGCAGCCAAGATAGGAGATCGGCAGGGGCGTCCGCCGGGGAGCTGTTTTTT.

The CDR3 nucleotides read TGTGCCAGCAACCAAGCGGGGACCTCCTACGAGCAGTACTTC. Protein product: CASNQAGTSYEQYF. J is TRBJ2-7 and V is TRBV6-1; 7 nucleotides align to TRBD2. Germline V gives CDR1 MNHNS, CDR2 SASEGT. The CDR3 loop spans 14 amino acids. V trimming: 7 bases; J trimming: 0 bases; junction bases outside the gene matches: 6.

This clonotype was observed a few times. As DNA, the CDR3 is TGTGCCAGCAGCCGGGGCCCAACCTCTGGGGCCAACGTCCTGACTTTC. The encoded protein is CASSRGPTSGANVLTF. V is TRBV7-2 and J is TRBJ2-6; D tentatively reads TRBD1 or TRBD2 (5 bases each). This CDR3 is built from 16 residues. Per the germline V gene, CDR1 is SGHTA and CDR2 is FQGNSA. Trimming left V 5 bases short and J 0 bases short, with 11 bases between. Supplemented by reference TRBV7-2 and TRBJ2-6, the full variable domain reads GAGVSQSPSNKVTEKGKDVELRCDPISGHTALYWYRQSLGQGLEFLIYFQGNSAPDKSGLPSDRFSAERTGGSVSTLTIQRTQQEDSAVYLCASSRGPTSGANVLTFGAGSRLTVL.